The 8 T cell receptor beta chains given below trace back to one sample, sequenced in a study of T cells in Graves' hyperthyroidism and ophthalmopathy. TCR beta CDR3 regions were amplified from RNA transcripts. During a first-round RT-PCR of the TCR CDR3, the HTBI primer set was used. A single record per CDR3 protein comes from TCRdb applying MiXCR to the multiplex PCR reads. The data contain roughly 520,000 distinct CDR3 sequences, roughly a quarter of them singletons. The material sequenced was blood. The receptors stem from a woman in her 30s with Graves' ophthalmopathy.

This clonotype showed up many times. The chain uses TRBV27 and TRBJ2-7, with D maybe TRBD1 (6 bases). V lost 2 bases and J 4 bases, leaving 12 bases between the germline ends. The CDR3 loop spans 14 amino acids. Germline V gives CDR1 MNHEY, CDR2 SMNVEV (reference sequence). The CDR3: CASSLNRERYEQYF. The CDR3 nucleotides read TGTGCCAGCAGTTTAAACAGGGAGAGATACGAGCAGTACTTC.

The CDR3 nucleotides are TGTGCCAGCAGCGCTCCCCCGGGCATTGAAGCTTTCTTT. It specifies CASSAPPGIEAFF. This chain uses TRBV28 with TRBJ1-1, with no clear D. CDR1 is MDHEN, CDR2 SYDVKM, per germline. The V gene lost 6 bases and the J gene lost 7 bases, with 15 bases spanning the gap. The CDR3 runs 13 residues. Together with reference TRBV28 and TRBJ1-1, the CDR3 gives the full variable domain: DVKVTQSSRYLVKRTGEKVFLECVQDMDHENMFWYRQDPGLGLRLIYFSYDVKMKEKGDIPEGYSVSREKKERFSLILESASTNQTSMYLCASSAPPGIEAFFGQGTRLTVV.

This clonotype was counted a single time. Because it lacks the conserved phenylalanine or tryptophan at the end, this CDR3 is likely a read error. The DNA is left out, because the CDR3 cannot be placed on it with certainty; the CDR3 is given as TCRdb lists it. V and J are TRBV11-2 and TRBJ2-5; the table names TRBD1, a call not compared with the DNA. The germline V gene has CDR1 SGHAT and CDR2 FQNNGV. The CDR3 region is 13 residues in length, termini included. The chain's CDR3 is CASSPPLQETQDY.

This clonotype was counted only a few times. The V gene is TRBV19, the J gene TRBJ2-2; D not certain. The length of the CDR3 is 12 residues. With 6 bases removed from V and 6 bases from J, the gap between germline ends came to 8 bases. The V gene's germline CDR1 is LNHDA and CDR2 SQIVND (reference sequence). This CDR3 reads CASRTFAGELFF. The CDR3 nucleotides read TGTGCCAGTAGGACGTTTGCCGGGGAGCTGTTTTTT.

There are many counts of this clonotype. The chain recombines TRBV6-5 with TRBJ2-7; TRBD1 aligns across 10 bases. CDR1 is MNHEY, CDR2 SVGAGI, per germline. The CDR3 runs 14 residues. The trim removed 6 bases at V and 3 bases at J, leaving 5 bases unmatched. The chain's CDR3 is CASRRGQGHYEQYF. Here the CDR3 DNA reads TGTGCCAGCAGGAGGGGACAGGGGCACTACGAGCAGTACTTC.

This clonotype appeared a single time. CDR3 DNA: TGTGCCAGCAGTTCCCCTCATCAGCCCCAGCATTTT. Residues: CASSSPHQPQHF. The V gene is TRBV27, the J gene TRBJ1-5, with no clear D. The CDR3 contains 12 residues. The germline CDR1 and CDR2 sequences are MNHEY and SMNVEV (reference sequence). V was pared by 4 bases and J by 5 bases, with 6 bases between.

The chain recombines TRBV6-1 with TRBJ2-7; D is ambiguous. Trimming took off 1 base at V and 1 base at J, with 8 bases between the two ends. CDR1 MNHNS and CDR2 SASEGT come from the germline V gene. The CDR3 has 14 residues. CDR3 amino acids: CASSEGAGSYEQYV. CDR3 nucleotides: TGTGCCAGCAGTGAAGGGGCTGGGTCCTACGAGCAGTACGTC.

This clonotype was seen a few times. The chain combines TRBV20-1 with TRBJ1-1; 7 bases match TRBD1. This CDR3 has 14 residues. V lost 3 bases, J lost 5 bases, and 9 bases stayed unmatched. The germline CDR1 and CDR2 sequences are DFQATT and SNEGSKA (reference sequence). CDR3 protein: CSASLNHRGTEAFF. In DNA, the CDR3 is TGCAGTGCTAGCCTAAACCACAGGGGAACTGAAGCTTTCTTT.